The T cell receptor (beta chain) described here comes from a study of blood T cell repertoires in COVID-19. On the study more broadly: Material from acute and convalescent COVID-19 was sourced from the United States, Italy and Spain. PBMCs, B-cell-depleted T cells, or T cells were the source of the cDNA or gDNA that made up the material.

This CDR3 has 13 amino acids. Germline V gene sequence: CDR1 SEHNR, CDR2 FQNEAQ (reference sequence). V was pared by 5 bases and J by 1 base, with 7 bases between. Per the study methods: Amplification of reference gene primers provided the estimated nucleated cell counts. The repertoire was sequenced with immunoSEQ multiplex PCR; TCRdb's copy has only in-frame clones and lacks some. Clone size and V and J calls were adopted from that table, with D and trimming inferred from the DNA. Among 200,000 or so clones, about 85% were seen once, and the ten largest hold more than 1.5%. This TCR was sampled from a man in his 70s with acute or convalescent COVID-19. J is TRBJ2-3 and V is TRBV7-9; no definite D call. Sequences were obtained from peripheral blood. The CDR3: CASSAGGTDTQYF. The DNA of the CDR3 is TGTGCCAGCAGCGCCGGTGGCACAGATACGCAGTATTTT.